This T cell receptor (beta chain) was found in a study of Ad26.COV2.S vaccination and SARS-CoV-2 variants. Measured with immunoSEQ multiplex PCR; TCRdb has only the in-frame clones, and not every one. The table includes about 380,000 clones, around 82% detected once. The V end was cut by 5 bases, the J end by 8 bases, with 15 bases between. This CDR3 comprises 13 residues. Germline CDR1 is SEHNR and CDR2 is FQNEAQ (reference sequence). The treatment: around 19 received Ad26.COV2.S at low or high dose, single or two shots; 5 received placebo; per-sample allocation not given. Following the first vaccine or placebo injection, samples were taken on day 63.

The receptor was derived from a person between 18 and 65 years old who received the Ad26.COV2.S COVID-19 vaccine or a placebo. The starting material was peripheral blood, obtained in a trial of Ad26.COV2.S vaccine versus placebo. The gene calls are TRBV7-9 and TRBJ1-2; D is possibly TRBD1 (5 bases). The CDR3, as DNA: TGTGCCAGCAGCCCTCGAACCGGGGCCGGCTACACCTTC. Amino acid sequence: CASSPRTGAGYTF.